This note documents a single T cell receptor (beta chain) sequence. TCRdb's copy holds only in-frame clones and misses some; the assay was immunoSEQ multiplex PCR. The data hold about 280,000 clones, with 88% observed a single time. The data derive from a study of blood T cell repertoires in COVID-19. With 5 bases clipped from V and 8 bases from J, the junction kept 3 bases outside the gene matches. Germline CDR1 reads MNHEY; CDR2 reads SMNVEV (reference sequence). The CDR3 totals 13 residues. The sample was PBMCs or T cells enriched from blood (not recorded which). This clonotype was sampled from a woman in her thirties who had recovered from COVID-19. The V call is TRBV27, the J call TRBJ2-2; TRBD2 agrees at 9 bases. CDR3 sequence reads: CASSRLAAGELFF. The CDR3 DNA is TGTGCCAGCAGTAGACTAGCGGCTGGGGAGCTGTTTTTT.